The clone carrying this T cell receptor beta chain occurred once. Generated by immunoSEQ multiplex PCR, the TCRdb table keeps only in-frame clones and is missing some. Of millions of clones listed, roughly 94% were seen once; the top ten hold 1.1%. CDR3 length: 16 amino acids. Germline lookup yields CDR1 SEHNR and CDR2 FQNEAQ (reference sequence). V was pared by 3 bases and J by 4 bases, with 10 bases of the junction left unmatched. The naive CD8 subset, CD45RO-negative cells positively selected for CCR7, excluded terminally differentiated effector memory CD45RA+ cells. The sample belongs to a study of shared clonotypes between healthy human individuals. Study summary: CD8 memory received one plate per donor, CD8 naive two, CD4 memory three and CD4 naive three.

Material: naive CD8+ T cells sorted from blood. This receptor was obtained from a young man in good health. The chain carries TRBV7-9 and TRBJ1-2; 8 nucleotides match TRBD1. The CDR3 loop is CASSLGRGLGIYGYTF. CDR3 DNA sequence: TGTGCCAGCAGCTTGGGCAGGGGGCTTGGCATCTATGGCTACACCTTC.